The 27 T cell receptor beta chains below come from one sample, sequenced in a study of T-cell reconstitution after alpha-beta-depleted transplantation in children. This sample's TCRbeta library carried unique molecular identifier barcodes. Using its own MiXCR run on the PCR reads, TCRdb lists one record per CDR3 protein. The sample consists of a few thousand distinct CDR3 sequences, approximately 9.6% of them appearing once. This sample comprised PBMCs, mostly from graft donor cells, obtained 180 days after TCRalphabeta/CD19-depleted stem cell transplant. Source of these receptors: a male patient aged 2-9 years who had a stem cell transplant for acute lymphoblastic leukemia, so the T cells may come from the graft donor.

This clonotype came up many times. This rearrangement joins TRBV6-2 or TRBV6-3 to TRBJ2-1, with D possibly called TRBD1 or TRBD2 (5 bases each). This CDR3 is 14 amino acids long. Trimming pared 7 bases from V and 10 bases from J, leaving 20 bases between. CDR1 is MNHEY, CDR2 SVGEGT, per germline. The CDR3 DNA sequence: TGTGCCAGCACTACGACCGGGACCTTTAACGAGCAGTTCTTC. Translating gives CASTTTGTFNEQFF.

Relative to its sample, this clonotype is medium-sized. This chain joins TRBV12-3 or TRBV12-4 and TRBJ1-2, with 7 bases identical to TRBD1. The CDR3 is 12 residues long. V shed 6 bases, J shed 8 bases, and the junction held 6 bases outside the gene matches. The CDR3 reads CASRRQGRGYTF. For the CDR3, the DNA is TGTGCCAGCAGACGACAGGGCAGGGGCTACACCTTC.

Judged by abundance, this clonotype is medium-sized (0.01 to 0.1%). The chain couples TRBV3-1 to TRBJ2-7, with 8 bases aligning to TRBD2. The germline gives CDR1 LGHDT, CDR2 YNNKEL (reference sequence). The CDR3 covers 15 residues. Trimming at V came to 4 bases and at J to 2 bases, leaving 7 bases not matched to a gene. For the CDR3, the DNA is TGTGCCAGCAGCCCGGTAGCGGGAAATGCCTACGAGCAGTACTTC. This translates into CASSPVAGNAYEQYF.

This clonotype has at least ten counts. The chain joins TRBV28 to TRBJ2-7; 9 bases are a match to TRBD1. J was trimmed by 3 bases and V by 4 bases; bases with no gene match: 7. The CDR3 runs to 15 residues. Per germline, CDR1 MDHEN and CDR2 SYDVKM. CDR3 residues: CASSSPGTGFYEQYF. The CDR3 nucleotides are TGTGCCAGCAGTTCCCCCGGGACAGGGTTCTACGAGCAGTACTTC.

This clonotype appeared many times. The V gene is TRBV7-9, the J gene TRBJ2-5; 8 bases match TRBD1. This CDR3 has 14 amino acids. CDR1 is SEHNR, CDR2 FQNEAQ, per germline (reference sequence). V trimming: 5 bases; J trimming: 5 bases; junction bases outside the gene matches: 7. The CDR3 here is CASSPSGDRETQYF. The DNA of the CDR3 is TGTGCCAGCAGCCCTAGTGGGGACAGGGAGACCCAGTACTTC.

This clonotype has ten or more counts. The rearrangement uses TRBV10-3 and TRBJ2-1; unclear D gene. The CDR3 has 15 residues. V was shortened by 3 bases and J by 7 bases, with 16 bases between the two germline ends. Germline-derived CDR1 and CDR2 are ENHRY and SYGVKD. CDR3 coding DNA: TGTGCCATCAGTGACTCTTTCCGGACCTCGAATGAGCAGTTCTTC. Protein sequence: CAISDSFRTSNEQFF.

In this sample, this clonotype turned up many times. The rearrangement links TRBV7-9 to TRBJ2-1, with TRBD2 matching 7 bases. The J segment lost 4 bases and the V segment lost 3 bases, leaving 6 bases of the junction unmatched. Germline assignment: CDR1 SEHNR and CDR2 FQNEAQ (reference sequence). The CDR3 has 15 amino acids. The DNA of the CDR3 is TGTGCCAGCAGCTTGAGGTCTAGCGGATACAATGAGCAGTTCTTC. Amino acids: CASSLRSSGYNEQFF. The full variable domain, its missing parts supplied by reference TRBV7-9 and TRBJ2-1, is DTGVSQNPRHKITKRGQNVTFRCDPISEHNRLYWYRQTLGQGPEFLTYFQNEAQLEKSRLLSDRFSAERPKGSFSTLEIQRTEQGDSAMYLCASSLRSSGYNEQFFGPGTRLTVL.

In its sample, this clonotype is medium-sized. The CDR3 is CASSPTGQVLNTEAFF. For the CDR3, the DNA is TGTGCCAGCAGTCCGACTGGACAGGTCTTGAACACTGAAGCTTTCTTT. The chain is built from TRBV7-9 and TRBJ1-1, with 7 positions matching TRBD1. Germline values: CDR1 SEHNR, CDR2 FQNEAQ (reference sequence). J was trimmed by 0 bases and V by 6 bases; bases with no gene match: 10. This CDR3 has 16 amino acids.

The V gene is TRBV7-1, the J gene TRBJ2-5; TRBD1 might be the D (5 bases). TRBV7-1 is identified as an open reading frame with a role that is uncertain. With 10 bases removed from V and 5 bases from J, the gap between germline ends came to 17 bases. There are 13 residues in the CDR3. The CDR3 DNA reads TGTGCCATGGGCTCAGGGCTGATGGAGACCCAGTACTTC. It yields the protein CAMGSGLMETQYF.

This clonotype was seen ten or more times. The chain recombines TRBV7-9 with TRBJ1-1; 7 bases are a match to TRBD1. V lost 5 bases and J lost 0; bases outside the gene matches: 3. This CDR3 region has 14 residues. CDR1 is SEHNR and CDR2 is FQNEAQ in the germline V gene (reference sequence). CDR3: CASSPRGMNTEAFF. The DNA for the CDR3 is TGTGCCAGCAGCCCCAGGGGGATGAACACTGAAGCTTTCTTT.

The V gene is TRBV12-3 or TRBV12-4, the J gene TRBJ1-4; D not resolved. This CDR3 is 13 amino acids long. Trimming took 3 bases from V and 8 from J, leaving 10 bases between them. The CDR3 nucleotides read TGTGCCAGCAGTTTTGAGGGCCCCGAAAAACTGTTTTTT. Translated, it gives CASSFEGPEKLFF.

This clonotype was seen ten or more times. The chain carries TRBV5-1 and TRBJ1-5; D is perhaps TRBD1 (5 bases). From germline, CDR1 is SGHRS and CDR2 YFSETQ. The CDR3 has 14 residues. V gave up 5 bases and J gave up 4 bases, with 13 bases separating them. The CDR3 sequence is CASRRGPSNQPQHF. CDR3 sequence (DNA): TGCGCCAGCAGAAGGGGACCGTCAAATCAGCCCCAGCATTTT.

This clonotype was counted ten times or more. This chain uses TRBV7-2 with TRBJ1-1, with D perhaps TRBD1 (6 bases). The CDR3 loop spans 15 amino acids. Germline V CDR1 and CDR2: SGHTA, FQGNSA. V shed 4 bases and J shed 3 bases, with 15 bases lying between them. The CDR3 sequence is CASSYTGLGDTEAFF. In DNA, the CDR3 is TGTGCCAGCAGCTATACAGGGTTGGGGGACACTGAAGCTTTCTTT.

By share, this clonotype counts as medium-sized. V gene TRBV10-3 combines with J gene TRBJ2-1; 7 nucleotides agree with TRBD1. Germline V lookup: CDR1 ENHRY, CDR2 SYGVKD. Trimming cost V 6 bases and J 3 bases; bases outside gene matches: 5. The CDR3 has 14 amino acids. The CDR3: CAISPGQNYNEQFF. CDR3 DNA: TGTGCCATCAGCCCGGGACAGAACTACAATGAGCAGTTCTTC.

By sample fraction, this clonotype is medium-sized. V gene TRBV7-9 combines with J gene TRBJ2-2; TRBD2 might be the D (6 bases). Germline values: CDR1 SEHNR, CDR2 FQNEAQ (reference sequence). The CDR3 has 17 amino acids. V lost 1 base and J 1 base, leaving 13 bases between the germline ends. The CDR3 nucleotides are TGTGCCAGCAGCTTAGAAGCCGGGACTGAGAACACCGGGGAGCTGTTTTTT. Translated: CASSLEAGTENTGELFF.

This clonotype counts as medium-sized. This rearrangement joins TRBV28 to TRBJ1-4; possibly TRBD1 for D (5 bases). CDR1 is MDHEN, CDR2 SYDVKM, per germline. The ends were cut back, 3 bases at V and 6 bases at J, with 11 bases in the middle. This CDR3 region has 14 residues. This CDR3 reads CASSLGGTDEKLFF. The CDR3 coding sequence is TGTGCCAGCAGTTTGGGGGGTACGGATGAAAAACTGTTTTTT.

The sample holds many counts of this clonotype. The CDR3 sequence is CASSLTGMGNQPQHF. The CDR3 DNA reads as TGTGCCAGCAGTTTGACGGGGATGGGCAATCAGCCCCAGCATTTT. This rearrangement joins TRBV6-5 to TRBJ1-5; no clear D. Per the germline V gene, CDR1 is MNHEY and CDR2 is SVGAGI. This CDR3 region has 15 residues. V was trimmed by 4 bases and J by 2 bases, leaving 12 bases between them.

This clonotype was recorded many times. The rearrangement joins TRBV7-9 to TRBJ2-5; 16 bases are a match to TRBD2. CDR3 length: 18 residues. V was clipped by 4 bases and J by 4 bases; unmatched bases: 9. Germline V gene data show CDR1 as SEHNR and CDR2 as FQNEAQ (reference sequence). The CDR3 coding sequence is TGTGCCAGCAGCTCCGGGACTAGCGGGAGGGGGGGCGGAGAGACCCAGTACTTC. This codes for CASSSGTSGRGGGETQYF.

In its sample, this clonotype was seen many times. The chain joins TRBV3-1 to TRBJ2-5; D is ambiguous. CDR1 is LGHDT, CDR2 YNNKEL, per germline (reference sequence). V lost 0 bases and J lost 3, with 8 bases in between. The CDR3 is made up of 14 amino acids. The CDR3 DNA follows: TGTGCCAGCAGCCAAGAGCTAGATGAAGAGACCCAGTACTTC. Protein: CASSQELDEETQYF.

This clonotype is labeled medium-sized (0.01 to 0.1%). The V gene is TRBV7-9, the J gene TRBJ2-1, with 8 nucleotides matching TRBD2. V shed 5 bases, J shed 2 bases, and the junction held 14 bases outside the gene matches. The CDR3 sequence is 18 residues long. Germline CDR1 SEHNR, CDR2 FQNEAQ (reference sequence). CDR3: CASSSKRKRELPYNEQFF. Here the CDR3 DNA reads TGTGCCAGCAGCAGCAAGCGTAAGCGGGAGTTACCCTACAATGAGCAGTTCTTC.

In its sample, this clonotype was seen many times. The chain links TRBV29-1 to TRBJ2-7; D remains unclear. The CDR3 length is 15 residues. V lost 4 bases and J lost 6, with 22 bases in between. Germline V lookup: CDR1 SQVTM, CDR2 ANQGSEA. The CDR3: CSVGDPRDIYSEQYF. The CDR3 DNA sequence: TGCAGCGTTGGCGACCCCCGAGACATATACAGCGAGCAGTACTTC.

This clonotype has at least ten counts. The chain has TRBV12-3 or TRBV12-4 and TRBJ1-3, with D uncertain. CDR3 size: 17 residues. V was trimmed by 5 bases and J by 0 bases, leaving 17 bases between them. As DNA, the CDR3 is TGTGCCAGCAGTGCTCGTCCCGGAAGATACTCTGGAAACACCATATATTTT. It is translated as CASSARPGRYSGNTIYF.

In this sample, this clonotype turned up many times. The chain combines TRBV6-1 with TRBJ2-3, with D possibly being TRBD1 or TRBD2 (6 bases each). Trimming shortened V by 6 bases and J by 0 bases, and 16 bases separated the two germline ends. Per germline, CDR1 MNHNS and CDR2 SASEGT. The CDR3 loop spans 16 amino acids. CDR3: CASRDYREGSTDTQYF. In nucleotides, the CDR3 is TGTGCCAGCAGGGACTACAGGGAAGGGAGCACAGATACGCAGTATTTT.

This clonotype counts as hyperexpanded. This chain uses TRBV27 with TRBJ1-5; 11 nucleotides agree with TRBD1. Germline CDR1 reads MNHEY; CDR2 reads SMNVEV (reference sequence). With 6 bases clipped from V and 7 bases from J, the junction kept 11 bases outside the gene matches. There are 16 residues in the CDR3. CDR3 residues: CASRTLAGTGGQPQHF. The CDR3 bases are TGTGCCAGCAGGACCTTGGCCGGGACAGGGGGACAGCCCCAGCATTTT.

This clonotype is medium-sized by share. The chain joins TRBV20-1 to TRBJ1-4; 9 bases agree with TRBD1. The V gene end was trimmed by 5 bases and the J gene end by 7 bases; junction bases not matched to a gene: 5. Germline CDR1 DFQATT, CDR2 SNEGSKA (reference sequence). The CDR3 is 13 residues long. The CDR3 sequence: CSAHRGQGEKLFF. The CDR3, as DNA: TGCAGTGCTCACAGGGGGCAGGGTGAAAAACTGTTTTTT.

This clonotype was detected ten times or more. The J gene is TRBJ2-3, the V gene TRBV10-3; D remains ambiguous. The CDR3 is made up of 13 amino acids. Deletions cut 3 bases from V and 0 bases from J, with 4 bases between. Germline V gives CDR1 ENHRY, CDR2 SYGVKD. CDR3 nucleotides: TGTGCCATCAGTGAAGGAAGCACAGATACGCAGTATTTT. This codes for CAISEGSTDTQYF.

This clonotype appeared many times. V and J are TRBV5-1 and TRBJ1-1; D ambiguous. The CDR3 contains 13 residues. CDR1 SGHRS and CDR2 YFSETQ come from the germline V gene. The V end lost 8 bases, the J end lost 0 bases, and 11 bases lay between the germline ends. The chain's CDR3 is CARYTEVNTEAFF. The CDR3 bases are TGCGCCAGATATACAGAAGTGAACACTGAAGCTTTCTTT.